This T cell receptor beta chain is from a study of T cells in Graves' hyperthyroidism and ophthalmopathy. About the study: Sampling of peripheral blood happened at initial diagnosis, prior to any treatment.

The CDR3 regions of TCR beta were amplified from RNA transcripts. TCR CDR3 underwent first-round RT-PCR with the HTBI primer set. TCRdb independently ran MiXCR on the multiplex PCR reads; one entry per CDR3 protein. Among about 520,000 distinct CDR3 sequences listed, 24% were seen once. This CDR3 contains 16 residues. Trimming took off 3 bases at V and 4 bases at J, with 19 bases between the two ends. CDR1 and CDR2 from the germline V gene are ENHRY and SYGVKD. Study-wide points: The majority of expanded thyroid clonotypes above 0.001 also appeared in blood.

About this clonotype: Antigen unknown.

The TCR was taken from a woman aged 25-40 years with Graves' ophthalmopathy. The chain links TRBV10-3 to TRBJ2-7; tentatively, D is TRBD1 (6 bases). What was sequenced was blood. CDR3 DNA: TGTGCCATCAGTGAACAGGGACATCGGACACCTTACGAGCAGTACTTC. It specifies CAISEQGHRTPYEQYF.